This T cell receptor (beta chain) was recorded in a study of response to subunit inactivated influenza vaccine. This clonotype was seen a handful of times. Per germline, CDR1 LGHDT and CDR2 YNNKEL (reference sequence). Trimming stripped 2 bases from V and 3 bases from J, with 8 bases between. The CDR3 spans 13 residues. Each CDR3 protein gets one entry after TCRdb re-called the RT-PCR reads with MiXCR. The table includes roughly 630,000 distinct CDR3 sequences, 14% detected once. The V call is TRBV3-1, the J call TRBJ2-7; D might be TRBD1 (5 bases). The TCR was taken from a man aged 45 to 65 who received an inactivated influenza vaccine. The sequenced sample was PBMCs from blood, obtained 14 to 15 days before vaccination. In DNA, the CDR3 is TGTGCCAGCAGCCAAAGGACAAACTACGAGCAGTACTTC. Translated, it gives CASSQRTNYEQYF.